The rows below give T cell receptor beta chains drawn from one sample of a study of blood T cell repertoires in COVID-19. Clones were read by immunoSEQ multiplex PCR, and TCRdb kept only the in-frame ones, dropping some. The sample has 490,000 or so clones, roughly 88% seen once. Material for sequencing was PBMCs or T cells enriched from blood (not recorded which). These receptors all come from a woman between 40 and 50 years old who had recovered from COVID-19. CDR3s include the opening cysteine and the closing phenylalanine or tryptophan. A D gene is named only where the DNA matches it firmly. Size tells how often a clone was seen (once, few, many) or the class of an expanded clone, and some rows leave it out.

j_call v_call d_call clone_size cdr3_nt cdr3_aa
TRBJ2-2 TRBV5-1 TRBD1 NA TGCGCCAGCAGCTTGGGCCAGGGGGCAAGCGGGGAGCTGTTTTTT CASSLGQGASGELFF
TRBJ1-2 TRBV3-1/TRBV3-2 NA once TGTGCCAGCAGCCAAGCAGGGGTCGACACCTTC CASSQAGVDTF
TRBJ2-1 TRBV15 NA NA TGTGCCACCAGCAGAGTACTACCTAATGAGCAGTTCTTC CATSRVLPNEQFF
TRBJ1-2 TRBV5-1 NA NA TGCGCCAGCAGCTTGGATGACAGTATCTATGGCTACACCTTC CASSLDDSIYGYTF
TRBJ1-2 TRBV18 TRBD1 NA TGTGCCAGCTCCGGAGGGACAGCCTATGGCTACACCTTC CASSGGTAYGYTF
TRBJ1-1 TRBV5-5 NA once TGTGCCAGCAGCTTGGCCCCAGGGAACACTGAAGCTTTCTTT CASSLAPGNTEAFF
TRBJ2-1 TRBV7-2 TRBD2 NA TGTGCCAGCAGCCTTATAGCGGGAGTGACCTACAATGAGCAGTTCTTC CASSLIAGVTYNEQFF
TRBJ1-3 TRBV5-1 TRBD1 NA TGCGCCAGCAGCGGGACAGGCTCTGGAAACACCATATATTTT CASSGTGSGNTIYF
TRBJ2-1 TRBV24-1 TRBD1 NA TGTGCCACCAGTGACTACCCGGGACAGGAGTCCTACAATGAGCAGTTCTTC CATSDYPGQESYNEQFF
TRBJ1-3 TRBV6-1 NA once TGTGCCAGCAGTGAAAGGAGCGGGTTGCGGTGGACCCCCTCTGGAAACACCATATATTTT CASSERSGLRWTPSGNTIYF
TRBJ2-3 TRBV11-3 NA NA TGTGCCAGCAGCTATGGACTCCGCGAAGATACGCAGTATTTT CASSYGLREDTQYF
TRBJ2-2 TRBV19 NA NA TGTGCCAGTAGTAAAGGCGGGCCGAACACCGGGGAGCTGTTTTTT CASSKGGPNTGELFF
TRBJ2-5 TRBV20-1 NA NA TGCAGTGCTAGTCCGGGGTCAGAGACCCAGTACTTC CSASPGSETQYF
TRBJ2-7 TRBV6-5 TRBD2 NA TGTGCCAGCAGTTCGGAAGGCGGGAGGGCTATGAACGAGCAGTACTTC CASSSEGGRAMNEQYF
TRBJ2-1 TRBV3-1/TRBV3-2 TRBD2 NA TGTGCCAGCAGCCAAGACCCGGGACTAGCGGAAGACAATGAGCAGTTCTTC CASSQDPGLAEDNEQFF
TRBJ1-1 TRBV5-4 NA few TGTGCCAGCAGCTCCAGGGGACCTATTGAAGCTTTCTTT CASSSRGPIEAFF
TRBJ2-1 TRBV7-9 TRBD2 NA TGTGCCAGCAGCTCATTCCTGTTAGGCGGGAGTTATTGGCAGTTCTTC CASSSFLLGGSYWQFF
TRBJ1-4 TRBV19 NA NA TGTGCCAGTAGACGAAGCGTGGGGGGGATCGGGGCTGGTAATGAAAAACTGTTTTTT CASRRSVGGIGAGNEKLFF
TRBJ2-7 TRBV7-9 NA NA TGTGCCAGCAGCTTAGAGGATTGGCGGGAGCAGTACTTC CASSLEDWREQYF
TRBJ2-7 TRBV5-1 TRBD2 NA TGCGCCAGCTCCACTTTAGCGGGGTCCTCCTACGAGCAGTACTTC CASSTLAGSSYEQYF
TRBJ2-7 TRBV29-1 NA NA TGCAGCGTTGATAGAGGGTCTAACGAGCAGTACTTC CSVDRGSNEQYF
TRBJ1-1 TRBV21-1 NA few TGTGCCAGCAGCACATCAGGGACAGGGATGAACACTGAAGCTTTCTTT CASSTSGTGMNTEAFF
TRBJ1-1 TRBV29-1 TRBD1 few TGCAGCGTTGAAGATGGTCCAGGGGGCTCCACTGAAGCTTTCTTT CSVEDGPGGSTEAFF
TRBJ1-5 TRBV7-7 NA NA TGTGCTAGCAGCTTAGCAAGCGATCAGCCCCAGCATTTT CASSLASDQPQHF
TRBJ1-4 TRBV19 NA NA TGTGCCAGCTCCTCGGGGGGACACCCGCGTGGTGGGCTTTTT CASSSGGHPRGGLF
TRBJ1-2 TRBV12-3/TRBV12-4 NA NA TGTGCCAGCAGCCACGGGACTCAGGTCGGCTACACCTTC CASSHGTQVGYTF
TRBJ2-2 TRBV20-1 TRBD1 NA TGCAGTGCTAGTCCGGGACAGGGCACCGGGGAGCTGTTTTTT CSASPGQGTGELFF
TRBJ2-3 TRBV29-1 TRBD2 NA TGCAGCGTTGGGGGGGGGATCCTTAGGGCAGATACGCAGTATTTT CSVGGGILRADTQYF
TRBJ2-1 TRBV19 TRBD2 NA TGTGCCAGTACCGGGGGACTACCCTCCTACAATGAGCAGTTCTTC CASTGGLPSYNEQFF
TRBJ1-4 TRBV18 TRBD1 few TGTGCCAGCTCACCATCCCGGACAGGGGGCTATAATGAAAAACTGTTTTTT CASSPSRTGGYNEKLFF
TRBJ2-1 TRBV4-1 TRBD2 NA TGCGCCAGCAGCCATGAGGGTGGGGGTAGCGGGTTATACAATGAGCAGTTCTTC CASSHEGGGSGLYNEQFF
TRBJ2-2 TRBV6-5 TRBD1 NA TGTGCCAGCGATCGGGACAGGGTCACCGGGGAGCTGTTTTTT CASDRDRVTGELFF
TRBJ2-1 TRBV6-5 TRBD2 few TGTGCCAGCAGGACCCGGGGGGAGCACAATGAGCAGTTCTTC CASRTRGEHNEQFF
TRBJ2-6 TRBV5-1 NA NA TGCGCCAGCAGCTTGGTAGGGGGTCACGGCTCTGGGGCCAACGTCCTGACTTTC CASSLVGGHGSGANVLTF
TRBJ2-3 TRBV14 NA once TGTGCCAGCAGCCCGGGGAGGCCCACATCTCCCGCAGATACGCAGTATTTT CASSPGRPTSPADTQYF
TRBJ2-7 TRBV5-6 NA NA TGTGCCAGCACCCCTTCTGGACTATTCGATCCCTACGAGCAGTACTTC CASTPSGLFDPYEQYF
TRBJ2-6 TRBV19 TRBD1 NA TGTGCCAGTAGTATAGTTGGGACAGGCGAACATCCTGGGGCCAACGTCCTGACTTTC CASSIVGTGEHPGANVLTF
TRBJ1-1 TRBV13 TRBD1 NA TGTGCCAGCAGCATCGGACAGGGGACTGAAGCTTTCTTT CASSIGQGTEAFF
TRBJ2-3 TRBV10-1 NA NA TGCGCCAGCAGTGAGTCTACGTCCGAGGCGGAGGATACGCAGTATTTT CASSESTSEAEDTQYF
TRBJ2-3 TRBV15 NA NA TGTGCCACCAGCTTGTCCAGGATCGCACGTACGCAGTATTTT CATSLSRIARTQYF
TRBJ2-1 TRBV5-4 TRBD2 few TGTGCCAGCAGCTTGGGCGGGACTAGCGGGAGGGCTTACAATGAGCAGTTCTTC CASSLGGTSGRAYNEQFF
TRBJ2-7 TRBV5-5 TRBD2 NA TGTGCCAGCAGCTTGGACGATCGGGGGGATTACTACGAGCAGTACTTC CASSLDDRGDYYEQYF
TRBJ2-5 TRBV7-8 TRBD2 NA TGTGCCAGCAGCGGGGGACTAGCAGAGACCCAGTACTTC CASSGGLAETQYF
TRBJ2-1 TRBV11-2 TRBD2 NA TGTGCCAGCAGCTTACTAGCGGGAGCCCACAATGAGCAGTTCTTC CASSLLAGAHNEQFF
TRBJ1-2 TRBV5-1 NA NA TGCGCCAGCAAGGAGGGGGGGAATGATAACTATGGCTACACCTTC CASKEGGNDNYGYTF
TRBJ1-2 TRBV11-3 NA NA TGTGCCAGCAGCTCCGGACGGACTTACTATGGCTACACCTTC CASSSGRTYYGYTF
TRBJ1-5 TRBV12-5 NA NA TGTGCTAGTGGTTTGGTGACTTCGAGCAATCAGCCCCAGCATTTT CASGLVTSSNQPQHF